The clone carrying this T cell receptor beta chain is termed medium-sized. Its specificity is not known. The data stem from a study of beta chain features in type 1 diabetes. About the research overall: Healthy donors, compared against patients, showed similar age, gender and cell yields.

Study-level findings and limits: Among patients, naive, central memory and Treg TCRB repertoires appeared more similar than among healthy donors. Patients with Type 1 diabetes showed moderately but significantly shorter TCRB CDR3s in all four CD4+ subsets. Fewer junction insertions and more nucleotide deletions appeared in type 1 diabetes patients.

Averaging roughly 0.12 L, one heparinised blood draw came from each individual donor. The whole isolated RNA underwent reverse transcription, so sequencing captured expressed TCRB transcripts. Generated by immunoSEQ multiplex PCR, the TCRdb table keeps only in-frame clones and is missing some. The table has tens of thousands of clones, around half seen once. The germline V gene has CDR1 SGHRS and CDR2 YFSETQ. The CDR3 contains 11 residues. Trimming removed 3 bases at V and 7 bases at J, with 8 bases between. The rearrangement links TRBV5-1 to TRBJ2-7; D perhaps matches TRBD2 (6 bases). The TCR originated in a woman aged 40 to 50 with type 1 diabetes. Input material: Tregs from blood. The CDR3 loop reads CASSSGREQYF. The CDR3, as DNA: TGCGCCAGCAGCTCCGGGAGAGAGCAGTACTTC.